Following are 29 T cell receptor beta chains from one sample sequenced in a study of technical replicates of blood from a few donors. Repertoires were generated with immunoSEQ multiplex PCR, while TCRdb's copy carries only in-frame clones and drops some. Of some 87,000 clones listed, approximately 96% were seen once; the top ten hold about 0.34%. Specimen: T cells isolated from PBMCs. The source is a human donor in good health.

J is TRBJ2-5 and V is TRBV30, with 9 bases that match TRBD2. Trimming took 2 bases from V and 0 from J; bases not matched to a gene: 4. The CDR3 runs to 15 residues. Germline values: CDR1 GTSNPN, CDR2 SVGIG (reference sequence). CDR3: CAWSPTSGYQETQYF. The CDR3 DNA follows: TGTGCCTGGAGTCCCACTAGCGGGTACCAAGAGACCCAGTACTTC.

The V gene is TRBV6-1, the J gene TRBJ2-7, with a weak D call TRBD1 (6 bases). This CDR3 is 12 amino acids long. V was trimmed by 2 bases and J by 5 bases, leaving 7 bases between them. Per the germline V gene, CDR1 is MNHNS and CDR2 is SASEGT. This chain's CDR3 is CASSEQGNEQYF. The CDR3 DNA follows: TGTGCCAGCAGTGAACAGGGGAACGAGCAGTACTTC.

This clone was counted once. The gene calls are TRBV5-6 and TRBJ2-7, with D unclear. Trimming left V 4 bases short and J 3 bases short, with 5 bases between. CDR3 length: 11 residues. Germline V gene sequence: CDR1 SGHDT, CDR2 YYEEEE. CDR3 residues: CASSVDYEQYF. For the CDR3, the DNA is TGTGCCAGCAGCGTAGACTACGAGCAGTACTTC.

The V gene is TRBV10-3, the J gene TRBJ2-7; 8 nucleotides align to TRBD1. CDR1 and CDR2 from the germline V gene are ENHRY and SYGVKD. Unmatched junction bases numbered 2, after V lost 10 bases and J lost 3 bases. The CDR3 has 11 residues. The CDR3: CATGTGYEQYF. Written as DNA, the CDR3 is TGTGCCACCGGGACAGGCTACGAGCAGTACTTC.

V is TRBV5-8 and J is TRBJ1-2; D not certain. Trimming cost V 3 bases and J 6 bases, with 21 bases left between them. Germline V gene sequence: CDR1 SGHTS, CDR2 YDEGEE. The CDR3 is 16 residues long. CDR3 bases: TGTGCCAGCAGCTCGCCGCCCCCTCCTAGAATGGATGGCTACACCTTC. Encoded protein: CASSSPPPPRMDGYTF.

The chain employs TRBV30 and TRBJ1-2, with D hard to call. Germline CDR1 reads GTSNPN; CDR2 reads SVGIG (reference sequence). V lost 6 bases and J lost 1, with 9 bases in between. CDR3 length equals 12 residues. The CDR3 region is CACRLDNYGYTF. CDR3 nucleotide sequence: TGTGCCTGCCGGCTAGATAACTATGGCTACACCTTC.

The chain carries TRBV27 and TRBJ2-3; D is uncertain. CDR1 is MNHEY, CDR2 SMNVEV, per germline (reference sequence). The CDR3 consists of 13 residues. V gave up 2 bases and J gave up 3 bases, with 6 bases separating them. The CDR3 sequence is CASSLAATDTQYF. The DNA of the CDR3 is TGTGCCAGCAGTTTAGCGGCTACAGATACGCAGTATTTT.

V gene TRBV10-3 combines with J gene TRBJ2-3; D may be TRBD2 (5 bases). Trimming left V 4 bases short and J 4 bases short, with 12 bases between. The CDR3 is 14 amino acids. Germline-derived CDR1 and CDR2 are ENHRY and SYGVKD. The CDR3 region is CAISAVRGSDTQYF. The CDR3 region has the DNA TGTGCCATCAGTGCTGTGAGAGGGTCAGATACGCAGTATTTT.

This chain joins TRBV28 and TRBJ2-5, with 8 bases fitting TRBD1. V dropped 5 bases and J dropped 0; count of bases not matched to a gene: 8. Germline V gene data show CDR1 as MDHEN and CDR2 as SYDVKM. This CDR3 is 16 amino acids long. The CDR3 region is CASSRPRDRYQETQYF. CDR3 DNA: TGTGCCAGCAGTCGACCCCGGGACAGGTACCAAGAGACCCAGTACTTC.

The rearrangement joins TRBV2 to TRBJ1-5; maybe TRBD1 (5 bases). Per germline, CDR1 SNHLY and CDR2 FYNNEI. This CDR3 is 12 amino acids long. V lost 7 bases and J lost 4, with 8 bases in between. The CDR3 protein is CASTTGNQPQHF. CDR3 in DNA: TGTGCCAGCACTACAGGTAATCAGCCCCAGCATTTT. Combining the CDR3 with reference TRBV2 and TRBJ1-5 gives the whole variable domain EPEVTQTPSHQVTQMGQEVILRCVPISNHLYFYWYRQILGQKVEFLVSFYNNEISEKSEIFDDQFSVERPDGSNFTLKIRSTKLEDSAMYFCASTTGNQPQHFGDGTRLSIL.

This sequence joins TRBV7-9 and TRBJ2-7; a possible D gene is TRBD2 (5 bases). V was trimmed by 6 bases and J by 3 bases, leaving 12 bases between them. This CDR3 is 13 amino acids long. Germline values: CDR1 SEHNR, CDR2 FQNEAQ (reference sequence). The CDR3 region has the DNA TGTGCCAGCAGTCCACAGCGGCTCTACGAGCAGTACTTC. It is translated as CASSPQRLYEQYF.

The chain employs TRBV25-1 and TRBJ1-1; D is possibly TRBD1 (5 bases). Trimming shortened V by 0 bases and J by 0 bases, and 8 bases separated the two germline ends. Germline V gene data show CDR1 as MGHDK and CDR2 as SYGVNS. The CDR3 is made up of 15 amino acids. In DNA form, the CDR3 reads TGTGCCAGCAGTGAATATAAGGGGTTGAACACTGAAGCTTTCTTT. It specifies CASSEYKGLNTEAFF. The whole variable domain, filled in from reference TRBV25-1 and TRBJ1-1, reads EADIYQTPRYLVIGTGKKITLECSQTMGHDKMYWYQQDPGMELHLIHYSYGVNSTEKGDLSSESTVSRIRTEHFPLTLESARPSHTSQYLCASSEYKGLNTEAFFGQGTRLTVV.

The rearrangement links TRBV27 to TRBJ2-7; D is perhaps TRBD1 (5 bases). Trimming shortened V by 2 bases and J by 3 bases, and 11 bases separated the two germline ends. CDR1 is MNHEY, CDR2 SMNVEV, per germline (reference sequence). The CDR3 has 14 residues. CDR3 sequence: CASSLVGPSYEQYF. The CDR3 DNA is TGTGCCAGCAGTTTAGTGGGGCCCAGCTACGAGCAGTACTTC.

The CDR3 loop reads CASSYYGGLTYEQYF. The DNA for the CDR3 is TGTGCCAGCAGTTACTACGGGGGGCTCACCTACGAGCAGTACTTC. The rearrangement uses TRBV6-5 and TRBJ2-7, with D tentatively TRBD2 (7 bases). V was trimmed by 1 base and J by 2 bases, leaving 12 bases between them. Germline V gives CDR1 MNHEY, CDR2 SVGAGI. The CDR3 consists of 15 residues.

The gene calls are TRBV29-1 and TRBJ2-7, with TRBD1 matching 10 bases. The V segment lost 4 bases and the J segment 4 bases; nucleotides outside the gene matches: 4. Germline V CDR1 and CDR2: SQVTM, ANQGSEA. This CDR3 spans 13 amino acids. CDR3 sequence reads: CSVVRTGGYEQYF. The CDR3 coding sequence is TGCAGCGTTGTTAGGACAGGGGGATACGAGCAGTACTTC.

The chain recombines TRBV4-1 with TRBJ1-2; TRBD1 matches at 7 bases. The CDR3 contains 18 residues. The germline gives CDR1 MGHRA, CDR2 YSYEKL. Unmatched junction bases numbered 12, after V lost 2 bases and J lost 0 bases. The CDR3, as DNA: TGCGCCAGCAGCCAATCGGACAGGAATAGTCTTGCTAACTATGGCTACACCTTC. Protein: CASSQSDRNSLANYGYTF.

The chain is built from TRBV4-3 and TRBJ1-2, with D hard to call. The CDR3 has 14 amino acids. Trimming removed 0 bases from V and 4 bases from J, with 9 bases in between. Per the germline V gene, CDR1 is LGHNA and CDR2 is YSLEER. CDR3 residues: CASSQDGGTYGYTF. The CDR3 bases are TGCGCCAGCAGCCAAGATGGCGGCACCTATGGCTACACCTTC.

The rearrangement uses TRBV9 and TRBJ2-7; 9 positions agree with TRBD2. There are 16 residues in the CDR3. V shed 0 bases, J shed 5 bases, and the junction held 9 bases outside the gene matches. Germline CDR1 reads SGDLS; CDR2 reads YYNGEE. CDR3 sequence reads: CASSVEGSGSRNEQYF. DNA of the CDR3: TGTGCCAGCAGCGTAGAGGGTAGCGGGAGTAGGAACGAGCAGTACTTC.

The V and J genes are TRBV6-6 and TRBJ2-4; the match to TRBD1 covers 7 bases. J lost 0 bases, V lost 5 bases, and 7 bases had no gene match. Germline CDR1 and CDR2: MNHNY and SVGAGI (reference sequence). CDR3 length: 16 amino acids. For the CDR3, the DNA is TGTGCCAGCAGTACGAAGGGACAGTTAGCCAAAAACATTCAGTACTTC. Translation: CASSTKGQLAKNIQYF.

The rearrangement links TRBV5-1 to TRBJ1-3; D remains unclear. The CDR3 extends over 16 amino acids. Germline CDR1 and CDR2: SGHRS and YFSETQ. The V gene lost 0 bases and the J gene lost 0 bases, with 10 bases spanning the gap. The CDR3 bases are TGCGCCAGCAGCTTGGGGCAGGACTTCTCTGGAAACACCATATATTTT. It is translated as CASSLGQDFSGNTIYF.

The rearrangement joins TRBV5-1 to TRBJ1-2; 7 bases match TRBD1. The J segment lost 4 bases and the V segment lost 0 bases, leaving 6 bases of the junction unmatched. Germline CDR1 SGHRS, CDR2 YFSETQ. This CDR3 has 15 residues. Written as DNA, the CDR3 is TGCGCCAGCAGCTTGGGACAGGGAATTGGCTATGGCTACACCTTC. It is translated as CASSLGQGIGYGYTF.

The rearrangement links TRBV5-1 to TRBJ2-1; D might be TRBD2 (5 bases). Germline CDR1 and CDR2: SGHRS and YFSETQ. The CDR3 is made up of 14 amino acids. Trimming removed 1 base from V and 5 bases from J, with 10 bases in between. In nucleotides, the CDR3 is TGCGCCAGCAGCTTGTCTAGCACCGACAATGAGCAGTTCTTC. Its protein product is CASSLSSTDNEQFF.

The chain links TRBV5-1 to TRBJ2-2, with unresolved D. V dropped 0 bases and J dropped 2 bases, with 8 bases sitting between them. Germline CDR1 is SGHRS and CDR2 is YFSETQ. This CDR3 has 15 amino acids. The CDR3 sequence: CASSLELLNTGELFF. CDR3 DNA sequence: TGCGCCAGCAGCTTGGAGCTCCTAAACACCGGGGAGCTGTTTTTT.

J is TRBJ2-7 and V is TRBV2, with D tentatively TRBD1 (6 bases). This CDR3 comprises 19 residues. Germline V gene sequence: CDR1 SNHLY, CDR2 FYNNEI. Between the trimmed V and J ends, which lost 1 base and 4 bases, there was a span of 26 bases. CDR3 DNA sequence: TGTGCCAGCAGTGAAGATTGGAGTACACCGAGCTTGGGGGCGTACGAGCAGTACTTC. The encoded protein is CASSEDWSTPSLGAYEQYF.

This chain links TRBV11-2 with TRBJ2-5, with a tentative D call TRBD2 (6 bases). The germline V gene encodes CDR1 SGHAT and CDR2 FQNNGV. V gave up 2 bases and J gave up 4 bases, with 17 bases separating them. This CDR3 has 16 amino acids. Here the CDR3 reads CASSLRGSPTVETQYF. The CDR3 nucleotides are TGTGCCAGCAGCTTACGGGGGAGTCCCACAGTAGAGACCCAGTACTTC.

The CDR3, as DNA: TGTGCCAGTAGACAAGGACTTTATCCGACCTACGAGCAGTACTTC. As protein: CASRQGLYPTYEQYF. The chain is built from TRBV19 and TRBJ2-7; D is possibly TRBD2 (5 bases). The CDR3 has 15 amino acids. V lost 6 bases to trimming and J lost 2 bases, with 17 bases between them. Germline V lookup: CDR1 LNHDA, CDR2 SQIVND (reference sequence).

The chain combines TRBV5-6 with TRBJ2-7; D unclear. CDR1 is SGHDT and CDR2 is YYEEEE in the germline V gene. Trimming removed 5 bases from V and 3 bases from J, with 15 bases in between. CDR3 length: 14 residues. Here the CDR3 reads CASSSLVLGYEQYF. The CDR3 DNA sequence: TGTGCCAGCAGTAGCCTAGTCCTGGGCTACGAGCAGTACTTC.

The rearrangement links TRBV7-9 to TRBJ1-5; 11 bases map to TRBD1. The CDR3 contains 15 residues. The V gene end was trimmed by 5 bases and the J gene end by 4 bases; junction bases not matched to a gene: 4. Looked up from germline, CDR1 is SEHNR and CDR2 is FQNEAQ (reference sequence). This chain's CDR3 is CASSRGTGGNQPQHF. The CDR3, as DNA: TGTGCCAGCAGCCGCGGGACAGGGGGAAATCAGCCCCAGCATTTT.

The chain links TRBV5-1 to TRBJ2-5, with TRBD2 matching 8 bases. The junction had 9 bases not matched to a gene; V was cut back by 4 bases and J by 7 bases. This CDR3 has 14 amino acids. Germline values: CDR1 SGHRS, CDR2 YFSETQ. This chain's CDR3 is CASSNSGTPGTQYF. The DNA for the CDR3 is TGCGCCAGCAGCAATAGCGGGACACCCGGGACCCAGTACTTC.